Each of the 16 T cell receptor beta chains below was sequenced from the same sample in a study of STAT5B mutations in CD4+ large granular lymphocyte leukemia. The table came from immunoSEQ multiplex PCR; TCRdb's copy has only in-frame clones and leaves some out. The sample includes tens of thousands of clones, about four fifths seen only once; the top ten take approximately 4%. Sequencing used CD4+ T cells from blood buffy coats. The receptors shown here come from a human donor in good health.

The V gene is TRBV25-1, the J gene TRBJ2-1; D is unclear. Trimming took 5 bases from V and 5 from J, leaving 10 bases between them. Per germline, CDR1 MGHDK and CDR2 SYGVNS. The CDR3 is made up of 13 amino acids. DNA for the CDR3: TGTGCCAGCAGTTCCGCTATGAACAATGAGCAGTTCTTC. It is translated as CASSSAMNNEQFF.

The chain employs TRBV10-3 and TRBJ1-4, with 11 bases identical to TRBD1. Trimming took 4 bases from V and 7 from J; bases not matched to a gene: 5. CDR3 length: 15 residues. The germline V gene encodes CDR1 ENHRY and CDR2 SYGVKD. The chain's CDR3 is CAISGGQGASEKLFF. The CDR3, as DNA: TGTGCCATCAGTGGCGGACAGGGGGCAAGTGAAAAACTGTTTTTT.

The CDR3, as DNA: TGTGCCAGCAGCTTACAGGGGTCAGGTCAGCCCCAGCATTTT. This translates into CASSLQGSGQPQHF. The chain couples TRBV5-4 to TRBJ1-5, with 7 positions matching TRBD1. The trim removed 2 bases at V and 6 bases at J, leaving 5 bases unmatched. Germline V gene lookup returns CDR1 SGHNT and CDR2 YYREEE (reference sequence). The CDR3 has 14 amino acids. The full variable domain, rest sourced from reference TRBV5-4 and TRBJ1-5, is ETGVTQSPTHLIKTRGQQVTLRCSSQSGHNTVSWYQQALGQGPQFIFQYYREEENGRGNFPPRFSGLQFPNYSSELNVNALELDDSALYLCASSLQGSGQPQHFGDGTRLSIL.

The DNA for the CDR3 is TGTGCCAGCAGCTTACGATCCCAAGAGACCCAGTACTTC. Amino acid sequence: CASSLRSQETQYF. The V gene is TRBV7-9, the J gene TRBJ2-5; D gene uncertain. The CDR3 length is 13 residues. Trimming took 2 bases from V and 1 from J, leaving 5 bases between them. Germline V gene lookup returns CDR1 SEHNR and CDR2 FQNEAQ (reference sequence).

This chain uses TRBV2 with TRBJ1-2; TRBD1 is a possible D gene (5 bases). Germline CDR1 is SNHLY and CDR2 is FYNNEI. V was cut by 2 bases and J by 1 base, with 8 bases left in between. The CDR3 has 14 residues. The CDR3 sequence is CASSERGVNYGYTF. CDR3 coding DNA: TGTGCCAGCAGTGAAAGAGGGGTTAACTATGGCTACACCTTC.

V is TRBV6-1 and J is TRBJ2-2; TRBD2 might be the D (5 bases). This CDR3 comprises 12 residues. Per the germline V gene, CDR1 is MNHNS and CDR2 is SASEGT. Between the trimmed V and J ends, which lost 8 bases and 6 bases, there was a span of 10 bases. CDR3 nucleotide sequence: TGTGCCAGCGGAGGATTTTCCGGGGAGCTGTTTTTT. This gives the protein CASGGFSGELFF.

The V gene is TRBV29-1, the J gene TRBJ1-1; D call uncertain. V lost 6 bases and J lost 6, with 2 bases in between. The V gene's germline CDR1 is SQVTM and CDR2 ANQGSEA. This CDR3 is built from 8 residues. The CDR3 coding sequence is TGCAGCGTAGCTGAAGCTTTCTTT. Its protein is CSVAEAFF. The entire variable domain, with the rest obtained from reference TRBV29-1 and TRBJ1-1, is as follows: SAVISQKPSRDICQRGTSLTIQCQVDSQVTMMFWYRQQPGQSLTLIATANQGSEATYESGFVIDKFPISRPNLTFSTLTVSNMSPEDSSIYLCSVAEAFFGQGTRLTVV.

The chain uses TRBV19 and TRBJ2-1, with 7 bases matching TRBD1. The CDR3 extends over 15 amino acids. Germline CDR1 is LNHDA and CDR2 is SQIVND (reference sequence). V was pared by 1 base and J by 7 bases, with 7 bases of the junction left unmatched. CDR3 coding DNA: TGTGCCAGTAGTATAGGAGGGGGCGCAGGAAATGAGCAGTTCTTC. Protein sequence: CASSIGGGAGNEQFF.

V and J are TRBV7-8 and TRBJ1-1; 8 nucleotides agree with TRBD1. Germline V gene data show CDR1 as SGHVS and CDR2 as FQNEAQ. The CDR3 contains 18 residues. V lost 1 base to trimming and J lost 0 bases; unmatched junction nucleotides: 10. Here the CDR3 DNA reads TGTGCCAGCAGCTTAGGGGCAGGGGGCGATTTTGTGAACACTGAAGCTTTCTTT. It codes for CASSLGAGGDFVNTEAFF.

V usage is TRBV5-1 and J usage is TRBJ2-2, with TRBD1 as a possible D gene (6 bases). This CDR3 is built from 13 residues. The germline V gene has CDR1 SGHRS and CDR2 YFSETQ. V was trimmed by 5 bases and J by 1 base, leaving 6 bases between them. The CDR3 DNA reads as TGCGCCAGCAGGACAGGGAACACCGGGGAGCTGTTTTTT. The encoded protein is CASRTGNTGELFF.

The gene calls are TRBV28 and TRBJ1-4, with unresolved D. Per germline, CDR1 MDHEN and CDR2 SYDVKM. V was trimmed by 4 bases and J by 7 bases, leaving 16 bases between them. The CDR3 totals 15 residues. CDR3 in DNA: TGTGCCAGCAGTTCCATCTGGCGGGGAGGTGAAAAACTGTTTTTT. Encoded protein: CASSSIWRGGEKLFF.

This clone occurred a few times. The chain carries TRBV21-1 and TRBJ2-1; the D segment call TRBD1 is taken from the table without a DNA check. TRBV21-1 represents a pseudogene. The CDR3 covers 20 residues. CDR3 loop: CASSKGCTGTGRLGACGQFF. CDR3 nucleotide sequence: TGTGCCAGCAGCAAAGGGTGTACAGGGACGGGCAGGCTGGGGGCGTGCGGGCAGTTCTTC.

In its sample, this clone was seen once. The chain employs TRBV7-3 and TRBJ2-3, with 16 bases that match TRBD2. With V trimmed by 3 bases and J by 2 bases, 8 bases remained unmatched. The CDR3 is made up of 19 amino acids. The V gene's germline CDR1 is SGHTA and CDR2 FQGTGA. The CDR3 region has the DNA TGTGCCAGCAGCTTTTTCCATGGGACTAGCGGGGGGGCCACAGATACGCAGTATTTT. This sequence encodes CASSFFHGTSGGATDTQYF.

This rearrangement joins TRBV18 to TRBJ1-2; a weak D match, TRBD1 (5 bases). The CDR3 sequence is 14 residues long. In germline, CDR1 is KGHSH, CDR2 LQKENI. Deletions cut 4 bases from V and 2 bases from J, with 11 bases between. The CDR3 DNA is TGTGCCAGCTCACTGGGACGGGGGAACTATGGCTACACCTTC. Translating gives CASSLGRGNYGYTF. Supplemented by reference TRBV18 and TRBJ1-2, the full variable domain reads NAGVMQNPRHLVRRRGQEARLRCSPMKGHSHVYWYRQLPEEGLKFMVYLQKENIIDESGMPKERFSAEFPKEGPSILRIQQVVRGDSAAYFCASSLGRGNYGYTFGSGTRLTVV.

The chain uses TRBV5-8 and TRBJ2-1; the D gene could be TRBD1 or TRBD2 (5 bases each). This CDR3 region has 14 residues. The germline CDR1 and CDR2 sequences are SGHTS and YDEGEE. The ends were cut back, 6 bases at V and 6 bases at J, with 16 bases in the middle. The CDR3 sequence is CASTPDFGGNEQFF. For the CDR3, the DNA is TGTGCCAGCACCCCGGACTTTGGGGGCAATGAGCAGTTCTTC.

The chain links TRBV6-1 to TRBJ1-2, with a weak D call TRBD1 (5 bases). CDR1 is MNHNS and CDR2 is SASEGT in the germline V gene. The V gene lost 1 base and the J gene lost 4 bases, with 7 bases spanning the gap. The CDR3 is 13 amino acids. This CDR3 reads CASSEVRAYGYTF. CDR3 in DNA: TGTGCCAGCAGTGAAGTCAGGGCCTATGGCTACACCTTC.